This T cell receptor (beta chain) was documented in a study of cytomegalovirus exposure and HLA in healthy donors. The study, taken as a whole, reports: One later analysis reportedly identified an Asian-associated ancestry cluster that showed fewer N-insertions than the roughly 600-donor mean.

It was with 60 Vbeta and 13 Jbeta primers that the PCR ran. Clones were sequenced by immunoSEQ multiplex PCR, and TCRdb holds only the in-frame ones, with some missing. The sample yields roughly 100,000 clones, roughly 70% seen once. CDR1 SEHNR and CDR2 FQNEAQ come from the germline V gene (reference sequence). CDR3 length: 16 amino acids. The ends lost 5 bases at V and 3 bases at J; junction bases unmatched: 6. Worth noting for this clone: The antigen remains unidentified.

The receptor was derived from a woman under 30 in good health and CMV-seropositive. The V gene is TRBV7-9, the J gene TRBJ2-1; TRBD2 matches at 11 bases. Source material: PBMCs. The CDR3 here is CASSGWGLADYNEQFF. DNA for the CDR3: TGTGCCAGCAGCGGGTGGGGACTAGCGGACTACAATGAGCAGTTCTTC. Based on the CDR3 plus reference TRBV7-9 and TRBJ2-1, the full variable domain is DTGVSQNPRHKITKRGQNVTFRCDPISEHNRLYWYRQTLGQGPEFLTYFQNEAQLEKSRLLSDRFSAERPKGSFSTLEIQRTEQGDSAMYLCASSGWGLADYNEQFFGPGTRLTVL.